The clone carrying this TCR beta chain came up once. The antigen remains undetermined. TCR beta cDNA libraries had unique molecular identifiers. Once roughly 1 to 10 million T cells were used, some 500,000 cDNA molecules resulted. One entry per CDR3 protein results from TCRdb running MiXCR on the PCR reads. The sample lists fewer than 700,000 distinct CDR3 sequences; around 44% were seen once. This sample is drawn from a study of post-analysis software for immune sequencing data. Study context: The patients showed relapsing-remitting, secondary progressive and progressive-relapsing multiple sclerosis courses.

Findings and caveats of the study: Co-batched samples clustered tightly together by F measure. Compared against controls, patients with multiple sclerosis displayed significantly lower normalized Chao1 diversity. TRBV5-6, TRBV5-1 and TRBV20-1 were among 4 or 5 TRBV segments more frequent in patients than controls.

After removal of 4 bases from V and 3 bases from J, the junction contained 7 bases not matched to a gene. This CDR3 has 15 amino acids. The germline gives CDR1 SGHRS, CDR2 YFSETQ. Sequencing input: blood. This chain links TRBV5-1 with TRBJ1-1; TRBD1 matches 9 bases. The clonotype originates from a girl aged 5 to 17 with multiple sclerosis. The CDR3 protein is CASSGNRGRDTEAFF. The CDR3 bases are TGCGCCAGCAGCGGCAACAGGGGGCGCGACACTGAAGCTTTCTTT.